The 7 T cell receptor beta chains given below trace back to one sample, sequenced in a study of T cells in pancreatic ductal adenocarcinoma. Surgery without prior neoadjuvant therapy was the treatment of the selected pancreatic ductal adenocarcinoma patients. TCRdb's table, derived via immunoSEQ multiplex PCR, lists solely in-frame clones and lacks some. Of roughly 17,000 clones detected, 90% to 95% appear once; the ten largest clones hold 15% to 20%. The sequenced material came from PBMCs. Receptor source: a human donor with pancreatic ductal adenocarcinoma.

V gene TRBV19 combines with J gene TRBJ1-5; 10 bases are a match to TRBD1. Germline values: CDR1 LNHDA, CDR2 SQIVND (reference sequence). The CDR3 is made up of 17 amino acids. Unmatched junction bases numbered 8, after V lost 4 bases and J lost 2 bases. Here the CDR3 reads CASSNRDRGGGNQPQHF. The DNA for the CDR3 is TGTGCCAGTAGTAACCGGGACAGGGGAGGAGGCAATCAGCCCCAGCATTTT.

The V call is TRBV9, the J call TRBJ2-1; a weak D match, TRBD2 (5 bases). The V gene's germline CDR1 is SGDLS and CDR2 YYNGEE. The V end was cut by 0 bases, the J end by 10 bases, with 11 bases between. The CDR3 spans 13 residues. CDR3 nucleotides: TGTGCCAGCAGCGTAGCACAGAGGGAGGAGCAGTTCTTC. This gives the protein CASSVAQREEQFF. The full variable domain, rest sourced from reference TRBV9 and TRBJ2-1, is DSGVTQTPKHLITATGQRVTLRCSPRSGDLSVYWYQQSLDQGLQFLIQYYNGEERAKGNILERFSAQQFPDLHSELNLSSLELGDSALYFCASSVAQREEQFFGPGTRLTVL.

The genes are TRBV19 and TRBJ1-1; 8 bases are shared with TRBD1. The CDR3 runs 16 residues. Germline V CDR1 and CDR2: LNHDA, SQIVND (reference sequence). The V and J ends lost 5 bases and 5 bases, in that order; junction bases with no gene match: 13. For the CDR3, the DNA is TGTGCCAGTAGTCTATTTCTTCGGACAGGGTATACTGAAGCTTTCTTT. As protein: CASSLFLRTGYTEAFF.

The chain combines TRBV11-2 with TRBJ2-1, with 8 bases lining up with TRBD2. CDR1 SGHAT and CDR2 FQNNGV come from the germline V gene. With 3 bases clipped from V and 8 bases from J, the junction kept 12 bases outside the gene matches. This CDR3 has 16 residues. The CDR3 DNA follows: TGTGCCAGCAGCTTCGGAGCGGGAGTAAAAACCTATGAGCAGTTCTTC. Its protein product is CASSFGAGVKTYEQFF.

The chain is built from TRBV7-3 and TRBJ1-2; 8 nucleotides align to TRBD1. Losses at the gene ends were 4 bases for V and 7 bases for J; bases not matched to a gene: 8. The CDR3 contains 14 residues. Germline V gene data show CDR1 as SGHTA and CDR2 as FQGTGA. CDR3 nucleotide sequence: TGTGCCAGCAGCTCCCAGGGGGCTCTGGTTGGCTACACCTTC. Protein: CASSSQGALVGYTF.

A single count supports this clone. CDR3 DNA sequence: TGCGCCAGCAGCTCGTCCGGGACAGGGGGCGAGCAGTACTTC. It specifies CASSSSGTGGEQYF. The chain couples TRBV5-1 to TRBJ2-7; 11 bases fit TRBD1. This CDR3 comprises 14 residues. Germline V gene data show CDR1 as SGHRS and CDR2 as YFSETQ. J gave up 6 bases and V 3 bases, and 5 bases lay outside the gene matches.

This clone was observed once. The rearrangement uses TRBV27 and TRBJ1-2; tentatively, D is TRBD1 (6 bases). This CDR3 spans 17 amino acids. The ends were cut back, 5 bases at V and 2 bases at J, with 21 bases in the middle. Per the germline V gene, CDR1 is MNHEY and CDR2 is SMNVEV (reference sequence). The CDR3 DNA sequence: TGTGCCAGCAGTCCCCATGGGGCTAACAGGGAAAACTATGGCTACACCTTC. Residues: CASSPHGANRENYGYTF.